Sequencing of this T cell receptor beta chain was carried out in a study of beta chain features in type 1 diabetes. Study-wide findings and caveats: Diminished insertions and augmented deletions at VDJ junctions characterized type 1 diabetes patients. TCRB CDR3s from Type 1 diabetes patients were moderately but significantly shorter in all four CD4+ subsets.

CDR1 and CDR2 (germline): LNHDA, SQIVND (reference sequence). Trimming shortened V by 3 bases and J by 7 bases, and 7 bases separated the two germline ends. The CDR3 sequence is 12 residues long. Comment on this clone: The antigen remains unidentified. Other DNA sequences of this sample code for an identical CDR3.

TCRB transcripts that were expressed got sequenced, as all of the isolated RNA had been reverse transcribed. Clones were read by immunoSEQ multiplex PCR, and TCRdb kept only the in-frame ones, dropping some. The sample has a few hundred thousand clones; 8.5% to 10% are singletons. The chain joins TRBV19 to TRBJ1-5, with D uncertain. This TCR was sampled from a man younger than 40 with type 1 diabetes. Sequencing input: central memory CD4+ T cells from blood. The CDR3 bases are TGTGCCAGTAGTATGATTCGGCAGCCCCAGCATTTT. This sequence encodes CASSMIRQPQHF. Looking up the rest from reference TRBV19 and TRBJ1-5 gives the full variable domain: DGGITQSPKYLFRKEGQNVTLSCEQNLNHDAMYWYRQDPGQGLRLIYYSQIVNDFQKGDIAEGYSVSREKKESFPLTVTSAQKNPTAFYLCASSMIRQPQHFGDGTRLSIL.